A single sample gave rise to the 14 T cell receptor beta chains below, sequenced in a study of Graves' ophthalmopathy and Graves' hyperthyroidism. Amplified material comprised TCR beta CDR3 regions derived from RNA transcripts. A first-round RT-PCR used HTBI primers, followed by a second-round multiplex PCR. Via MiXCR, TCRdb re-called the multiplex PCR reads, giving one row per CDR3 protein. There are 300,000 to 400,000 distinct CDR3 sequences in the sample; roughly 15% occur only once, and about 12% lies in the top ten. Input material: peripheral blood. These receptors came from an adult man with Graves' ophthalmopathy.

The sample holds many counts of this clonotype. The V call is TRBV27, the J call TRBJ2-5, with D maybe TRBD2 (6 bases). The V end lost 0 bases, the J end lost 0 bases, and 11 bases lay between the germline ends. Per the germline V gene, CDR1 is MNHEY and CDR2 is SMNVEV (reference sequence). The CDR3 totals 16 residues. As DNA, the CDR3 is TGTGCCAGCAGTTTATCGGCGGGGCAGTACCAAGAGACCCAGTACTTC. This translates into CASSLSAGQYQETQYF.

Many counts were recorded for this clonotype. A much larger clonotype is one base distant, so this may be a read error. CDR3 residues: CASSPTGGADYGYTF. The CDR3 nucleotides are TGTGCCAGCAGTCCAACAGGGGGCGCGGACTATGGCTACACCTTC. The chain joins TRBV12-3 or TRBV12-4 to TRBJ1-2; TRBD1 aligns across 9 bases. There are 15 residues in the CDR3. Unmatched junction bases numbered 7, after V lost 5 bases and J lost 3 bases.

This clonotype showed up many times. The chain joins TRBV7-3 to TRBJ2-5, with unresolved D. The CDR3 runs 15 residues. V lost 2 bases and J 2 bases, leaving 12 bases between the germline ends. Germline-derived CDR1 and CDR2 are SGHTA and FQGTGA. The CDR3 here is CASSLGLVGQETQYF. The CDR3 nucleotides are TGTGCCAGCAGCTTAGGTTTGGTGGGACAAGAGACCCAGTACTTC.

Many counts were recorded for this clonotype. The chain has TRBV28 and TRBJ2-5; a weak D match, TRBD1 (5 bases). Trimming took 3 bases from V and 5 from J, leaving 16 bases between them. Germline CDR1 is MDHEN and CDR2 is SYDVKM. The CDR3 totals 15 residues. The CDR3 loop is CASSFQRVGAETQYF. DNA of the CDR3: TGTGCCAGCAGTTTCCAACGGGTTGGGGCGGAGACCCAGTACTTC.

This clonotype was observed at least ten times. The genes are TRBV18 and TRBJ1-2, with 7 bases fitting TRBD1. Per germline, CDR1 KGHSH and CDR2 LQKENI. V lost 3 bases, J lost 2 bases, and 6 bases stayed unmatched. The CDR3 covers 15 residues. This CDR3 reads CASSPRQGENYGYTF. The CDR3 DNA reads TGTGCCAGCTCACCGAGACAGGGAGAGAACTATGGCTACACCTTC.

This clonotype was detected many times. V is TRBV19 and J is TRBJ1-1, with D hard to call. CDR3 length: 14 residues. The V and J ends lost 8 bases and 2 bases respectively, with 15 bases between them. Germline CDR1 and CDR2: LNHDA and SQIVND (reference sequence). CDR3 in amino acids: CASQRAGSNTEAFF. CDR3 in DNA: TGTGCCAGTCAGCGGGCGGGGAGTAACACTGAAGCTTTCTTT.

This clonotype was seen ten or more times. The gene calls are TRBV7-2 and TRBJ2-2, with 11 positions matching TRBD1. This CDR3 has 15 residues. The ends lost 3 bases at V and 4 bases at J; junction bases unmatched: 1. CDR1 and CDR2 from the germline V gene are SGHTA and FQGNSA. The CDR3 loop is CASSLGQGGTGELFF. The CDR3 region has the DNA TGTGCCAGCAGCTTGGGACAGGGGGGCACCGGGGAGCTGTTTTTT.

This clonotype came up many times. The chain employs TRBV11-2 and TRBJ1-6; D remains unclear. Germline values: CDR1 SGHAT, CDR2 FQNNGV. V lost 0 bases and J lost 5, with 5 bases in between. The CDR3 runs 14 residues. The CDR3 region is CASSLDRNNSPLHF. The CDR3 nucleotides read TGTGCCAGCAGCTTAGACAGAAATAATTCACCCCTCCACTTT.

This clonotype was recorded at least ten times. The chain recombines TRBV20-1 with TRBJ2-7; D is perhaps TRBD1 (5 bases). V lost 3 bases and J 2 bases, leaving 20 bases between the germline ends. Germline-derived CDR1 and CDR2 are DFQATT and SNEGSKA (reference sequence). This CDR3 is built from 16 residues. CDR3 in DNA: TGCAGTGCTAGGGCTGGGGCGGCACCCCAGACCTACGAGCAGTACTTC. Translated: CSARAGAAPQTYEQYF.

The chain employs TRBV11-2 and TRBJ2-7; 8 bases line up with TRBD2. The junction had 8 bases not matched to a gene; V was cut back by 0 bases and J by 4 bases. Germline lookup yields CDR1 SGHAT and CDR2 FQNNGV. This CDR3 has 16 residues. As DNA, the CDR3 is TGTGCCAGCAGCTTAGATCGACGGGAGGGTCGGTACGAGCAGTACTTC. Residues: CASSLDRREGRYEQYF.

Here the CDR3 reads CASSLDPAVGSPLHF. DNA for the CDR3: TGTGCCAGCAGCTTAGATCCCGCTGTGGGTTCACCCCTCCACTTT. The chain joins TRBV11-2 to TRBJ1-6; D uncertain. CDR3 length: 15 residues. Germline V CDR1 and CDR2: SGHAT, FQNNGV. Deletions cut 0 bases from V and 9 bases from J, with 12 bases between.

This clonotype was seen only a few times. The chain carries TRBV6-5 and TRBJ2-7; no definite D call. The CDR3 contains 16 residues. The V end lost 3 bases, the J end lost 0 bases, and 15 bases lay between the germline ends. The germline V gene has CDR1 MNHEY and CDR2 SVGAGI. As DNA, the CDR3 is TGTGCCAGCAGTTATTCGCCCTCGGACGGCTCCTACGAGCAGTACTTC. Protein sequence: CASSYSPSDGSYEQYF.

V and J are TRBV29-1 and TRBJ1-1; D not resolved. The CDR3 is 10 amino acids. Germline V gene sequence: CDR1 SQVTM, CDR2 ANQGSEA. Trimming removed 4 bases from V and 4 bases from J, with 4 bases in between. The CDR3 region is CSVGATEAFF. DNA for the CDR3: TGCAGCGTTGGGGCCACTGAAGCTTTCTTT.

There are many counts of this clonotype. The rearrangement links TRBV7-2 to TRBJ1-1; possibly TRBD1 for D (6 bases). Germline CDR1 and CDR2: SGHTA and FQGNSA. V was trimmed by 3 bases and J by 4 bases, leaving 15 bases between them. The length of the CDR3 is 15 residues. The CDR3 spells CASSFWTAVTTEAFF. CDR3 coding DNA: TGTGCCAGCAGCTTCTGGACAGCCGTGACCACTGAAGCTTTCTTT.